The 15 T cell receptor beta chains in this list originate from one sample, sequenced in a study of control samples from healthy donors and cancer patients. Clones were read by immunoSEQ multiplex PCR, and TCRdb kept only the in-frame ones, dropping some. The sample holds about 160,000 clones, roughly 95% seen once. Input material: blood. All receptors come from a woman aged 25 to 39 in good health.

The rearrangement uses TRBV28 and TRBJ1-1; the match to TRBD1 covers 9 bases. This CDR3 is 15 amino acids long. CDR1 is MDHEN and CDR2 is SYDVKM in the germline V gene. The V gene end was trimmed by 2 bases and the J gene end by 7 bases; junction bases not matched to a gene: 8. The DNA of the CDR3 is TGTGCCAGCAGTTTAGGTACAGGGGGCGAAGTTGAAGCTTTCTTT. This gives the protein CASSLGTGGEVEAFF. Full variable domain (rest looked up from reference TRBV28 and TRBJ1-1): DVKVTQSSRYLVKRTGEKVFLECVQDMDHENMFWYRQDPGLGLRLIYFSYDVKMKEKGDIPEGYSVSREKKERFSLILESASTNQTSMYLCASSLGTGGEVEAFFGQGTRLTVV.

The rearrangement uses TRBV19 and TRBJ2-1, with TRBD1 matching 9 bases. From germline, CDR1 is LNHDA and CDR2 SQIVND (reference sequence). The CDR3 runs to 15 residues. The J segment lost 5 bases and the V segment lost 4 bases, leaving 6 bases of the junction unmatched. The CDR3 nucleotides read TGTGCCAGTAGTACGGGACAGGGAGGCGACAATGAGCAGTTCTTC. Protein product: CASSTGQGGDNEQFF.

This clone was recorded only once. This rearrangement joins TRBV6-5 to TRBJ2-7; D is tentatively TRBD1 or TRBD2 (5 bases each). The germline V gene has CDR1 MNHEY and CDR2 SVGAGI. V gave up 5 bases and J gave up 2 bases, with 16 bases separating them. This CDR3 is built from 15 residues. CDR3 residues: CASSITGTKAYEQYF. As DNA, the CDR3 is TGTGCCAGCAGTATCACCGGGACCAAAGCCTACGAGCAGTACTTC.

This clone was seen only once. V is TRBV9 and J is TRBJ1-2, with a weak D call TRBD1 (6 bases). The V end was cut by 5 bases, the J end by 6 bases, with 26 bases between. Germline CDR1 reads SGDLS; CDR2 reads YYNGEE. CDR3 length: 17 residues. CDR3 sequence (DNA): TGTGCCAGCAGAGACCCCAGGCGGCAGGGGCCGTTGGATGGCTACACCTTC. Translated, it gives CASRDPRRQGPLDGYTF.

This chain links TRBV5-1 with TRBJ1-5; tentatively, D is TRBD1 (5 bases). CDR1 is SGHRS and CDR2 is YFSETQ in the germline V gene. V was cut by 4 bases and J by 4 bases, with 12 bases left in between. The CDR3 contains 14 residues. CDR3 nucleotide sequence: TGCGCCAGCAGCCTGGGACCGGAGAATCAGCCCCAGCATTTT. Its protein product is CASSLGPENQPQHF.

This clone showed up just once. J is TRBJ1-6 and V is TRBV19, with TRBD1 as a possible D gene (5 bases). Germline CDR1 LNHDA, CDR2 SQIVND (reference sequence). CDR3 length equals 16 residues. Trimming took off 1 base at V and 9 bases at J, with 16 bases between the two ends. CDR3 sequence reads: CASSIGGNRGVSPLHF. The CDR3 coding sequence is TGTGCCAGTAGTATAGGGGGCAACCGCGGGGTTTCACCCCTCCACTTT.

J is TRBJ2-1 and V is TRBV28; maybe TRBD2 (6 bases). V gave up 2 bases and J gave up 3 bases, with 17 bases separating them. Germline loops: CDR1 MDHEN, CDR2 SYDVKM. The CDR3 runs to 17 residues. The CDR3 nucleotides are TGTGCCAGCAGTTTAGTGTACCGGGAGCTGAGCTACAATGAGCAGTTCTTC. Protein: CASSLVYRELSYNEQFF.

This sequence joins TRBV5-1 and TRBJ2-1; the match to TRBD2 covers 14 bases. V shed 2 bases and J 4 bases; nucleotides not matched to a gene: 2. Germline V gives CDR1 SGHRS, CDR2 YFSETQ. The CDR3 sequence is 16 residues long. The CDR3: CASSFGTSGRYNEQFF. As DNA, the CDR3 is TGCGCCAGCAGCTTCGGGACTAGCGGGAGATACAATGAGCAGTTCTTC. The whole variable domain, filled in from reference TRBV5-1 and TRBJ2-1, reads KAGVTQTPRYLIKTRGQQVTLSCSPISGHRSVSWYQQTPGQGLQFLFEYFSETQRNKGNFPGRFSGRQFSNSRSEMNVSTLELGDSALYLCASSFGTSGRYNEQFFGPGTRLTVL.

V usage is TRBV19 and J usage is TRBJ2-2; 8 bases fit TRBD2. There are 16 residues in the CDR3. CDR1 is LNHDA and CDR2 is SQIVND in the germline V gene (reference sequence). V shed 5 bases, J shed 7 bases, and the junction held 12 bases outside the gene matches. Here the CDR3 reads CASSLSAGGYGGELFF. The CDR3 region has the DNA TGTGCCAGTAGTCTTTCGGCGGGGGGCTACGGCGGGGAGCTGTTTTTT.

The chain combines TRBV3-1 (or the pseudogene TRBV3-2) with TRBJ1-2, with a weak D call TRBD1 (5 bases). Trimming cost V 3 bases and J 8 bases, with 10 bases left between them. CDR1 LGHDT and CDR2 YNNKEL come from the germline V gene (reference sequence). The CDR3 is made up of 12 amino acids. CDR3 bases: TGTGCCAGCAGCCACAGTCGGGGGGGCTACACCTTC. This gives the protein CASSHSRGGYTF.

The gene calls are TRBV9 and TRBJ1-1, with D maybe TRBD1 (6 bases). Germline V lookup: CDR1 SGDLS, CDR2 YYNGEE. The V end lost 0 bases, the J end lost 5 bases, and 11 bases lay between the germline ends. The CDR3 is 14 residues long. In DNA, the CDR3 is TGTGCCAGCAGCGTAGAGGGGGTTAGTACTGAAGCTTTCTTT. Translating gives CASSVEGVSTEAFF.

The chain employs TRBV21-1 and TRBJ2-1. TRBV21-1 is designated a pseudogene. The CDR3 is 18 amino acids. The CDR3, as DNA: TGTGCCAGCAGCCCCCGCGGACGGGTGAAGCCTCTATACAATGAGCAGTTCTTC. It is translated as CASSPRGRVKPLYNEQFF.

The genes are TRBV25-1 and TRBJ2-1, with 10 bases fitting TRBD2. From germline, CDR1 is MGHDK and CDR2 SYGVNS. The V and J ends lost 1 base and 3 bases, in that order; junction bases with no gene match: 9. CDR3 length: 18 amino acids. Here the CDR3 reads CASSESGTSVQFYNEQFF. Written as DNA, the CDR3 is TGTGCCAGCAGTGAATCCGGGACTAGCGTTCAATTCTACAATGAGCAGTTCTTC.

This chain connects TRBV28 to TRBJ1-4; D perhaps matches TRBD1 (6 bases). The CDR3 covers 16 residues. From germline, CDR1 is MDHEN and CDR2 SYDVKM. V was shortened by 2 bases and J by 6 bases, with 16 bases between the two germline ends. The DNA for the CDR3 is TGTGCCAGCAGTTTACAAGGACAGAGTATAGATGAAAAACTGTTTTTT. Amino acids: CASSLQGQSIDEKLFF.

The chain carries TRBV5-4 and TRBJ1-1; D is undetermined. With 2 bases removed from V and 8 bases from J, the gap between germline ends came to 10 bases. Germline V lookup: CDR1 SGHNT, CDR2 YYREEE (reference sequence). The CDR3 contains 12 residues. Here the CDR3 DNA reads TGTGCCAGCAGCTTAGGACTCGGGGAAGCTTTCTTT. It translates to CASSLGLGEAFF.